The 14 T cell receptor beta chains in this list originate from one sample, sequenced in a study of tumor-infiltrating lymphocytes in primary liver carcinoma. Total RNA (roughly 0.45 ug) served as template for TCR beta cDNA synthesis primed by a constant-region primer. Slightly modified ARM-PCR, run as three nested multiplex PCR rounds, produced the TCR beta libraries. The first two PCR rounds, approximately 11 cycles each, used TRBV1-TRBV30 forward primers and a C-beta reverse primer. TCRdb called the multiplex PCR reads again in MiXCR, with one record for every CDR3 protein. The sample lists fewer than 400,000 distinct CDR3 sequences; 50% to 70% were seen once. Unsorted whole blood supplied the RNA, and germline DNA was extracted too. Sequencing input: peripheral blood. The receptor source for this set is a man in his forties with primary liver carcinoma and hepatitis B virus infection.

A word on this clonotype: Lacking the conserved final phenylalanine or tryptophan, this CDR3 likely reflects a read error. The J gene is TRBJ2-5, the V gene TRBV6-2 or TRBV6-3; TRBD2 is a possible D gene (7 bases). CDR3 length equals 14 residues. The germline V gene has CDR1 MNHEY and CDR2 SVGEGT. Trimming stripped 10 bases from V and 1 base from J, with 16 bases between. Written as DNA, the CDR3 is TGTGCCACCCTGAGGGGGGGGCCCCAAGAGACCCAGTACTTA. Its protein product is CATLRGGPQETQYL.

There are many counts of this clonotype. The J gene is TRBJ1-2, the V gene TRBV5-4, with TRBD1 identical over 12 bases. The CDR3 totals 16 residues. CDR1 and CDR2 (germline): SGHNT, YYREEE (reference sequence). Germline trimming cut 4 bases from V and 2 bases from J; bases unmatched to any gene: 6. The CDR3 region has the DNA TGTGCCAGCAGCCCGGGACAGGGGGCGCAGAACTATGGCTACACCTTC. This gives the protein CASSPGQGAQNYGYTF.

The J gene is TRBJ1-5, the V gene TRBV28; TRBD1 agrees at 8 bases. The CDR3 has 13 amino acids. CDR1 and CDR2 (germline): MDHEN, SYDVKM. V was pared by 5 bases and J by 6 bases, with 3 bases of the junction left unmatched. CDR3 amino acids: CASSPGGPQPQHF. Written as DNA, the CDR3 is TGTGCCAGCAGTCCAGGGGGCCCTCAGCCCCAGCATTTT.

The V gene is TRBV19, the J gene TRBJ2-1, with 10 bases that match TRBD2. CDR3 length equals 15 residues. Germline CDR1 is LNHDA and CDR2 is SQIVND (reference sequence). The ends lost 5 bases at V and 3 bases at J; junction bases unmatched: 4. The CDR3: CASSRTSGFYNEQFF. The CDR3 DNA sequence: TGTGCCAGTAGTCGGACTAGCGGCTTCTACAATGAGCAGTTCTTC.

A word on this clonotype: Possible read error: a much larger clone is one base away. The rearrangement uses TRBV28 and TRBJ2-5; 8 nucleotides agree with TRBD1. The CDR3 sequence is 13 residues long. CDR1 is MDHEN, CDR2 SYDVKM, per germline. Written as DNA, the CDR3 is TGTGTCAGCAATGGACAGGGACAAGAGACCCAGTACTTC. Encoded protein: CVSNGQGQETQYF.

A few counts support this clonotype. The chain combines TRBV28 with TRBJ2-7; the match to TRBD1 covers 7 bases. The CDR3 spans 14 residues. With V trimmed by 5 bases and J by 1 base, 5 bases remained unmatched. Looked up from germline, CDR1 is MDHEN and CDR2 is SYDVKM. This CDR3 reads CASSPRDRSYEQYF. CDR3 coding DNA: TGTGCCAGCAGTCCCCGGGACAGATCCTACGAGCAGTACTTC.

Worth noting for this clonotype: A junction boundary mismatches the germline segment, possibly from a read error. The V call is TRBV11-1, the J call TRBJ2-5; D unclear. The CDR3 runs to 15 residues. Germline loops: CDR1 SGHAT, CDR2 FQDESV (reference sequence). CDR3 loop: CARSFGGVSQETQYF. DNA of the CDR3: TGTGCCAGGAGCTTCGGTGGGGTATCACAAGAGACCCAGTACTTC.

Regarding this clonotype: The junction differs from germline at one of its ends, possibly a read error. This chain connects TRBV4-1 to TRBJ1-2, with TRBD1 matching 9 bases. The germline CDR1 and CDR2 sequences are MGHRA and YSYEKL. This CDR3 is 15 amino acids long. In nucleotides, the CDR3 is TGCGCCAACAGCACAAGGGACAGGGCTATGTATGGCTACACCTTC. Protein product: CANSTRDRAMYGYTF.

The table lists this clonotype with many counts. The chain recombines TRBV29-1 with TRBJ2-1; 8 nucleotides agree with TRBD1. Trimming at V came to 7 bases and at J to 0 bases, leaving 5 bases not matched to a gene. Germline CDR1 SQVTM, CDR2 ANQGSEA. The CDR3 runs to 14 residues. The CDR3 DNA reads as TGCAGCGACGGGACAGGCAACTCCTACAATGAGCAGTTCTTC. Residues: CSDGTGNSYNEQFF.

This chain uses TRBV6-5 with TRBJ1-2; D gene unclear. The CDR3 runs to 14 residues. From germline, CDR1 is MNHEY and CDR2 SVGAGI. Trimming left V 6 bases short and J 4 bases short, with 15 bases between. This chain's CDR3 is CASSQREGGYGYTF. CDR3 DNA sequence: TGTGCCAGCAGCCAACGGGAGGGTGGCTATGGCTACACCTTC.

V and J are TRBV18 and TRBJ2-1; D is ambiguous. Looked up from germline, CDR1 is KGHSH and CDR2 is LQKENI. CDR3 length equals 15 residues. The V end lost 2 bases, the J end lost 4 bases, and 12 bases lay between the germline ends. The CDR3 nucleotides read TGTGCCAGCTCACCATGGGAAACCGGGTACAATGAGCAGTTCTTC. Protein sequence: CASSPWETGYNEQFF.

This clonotype was counted once. The junction shows a germline mismatch at one end, possibly a read error. The CDR3 coding sequence is TGTGCCAGCAGTCAACAGGGCCACACTGAAGCTTCCTTT. Translated, it gives CASSQQGHTEASF. V usage is TRBV14 and J usage is TRBJ1-1, with a weak D call TRBD1 (6 bases). This CDR3 region has 13 residues. Germline values: CDR1 SGHDN, CDR2 FVKESK.

Points on this clonotype: The junction differs from germline at one of its ends, possibly a read error. This rearrangement joins TRBV4-3 to TRBJ2-2; 7 positions agree with TRBD2. CDR1 and CDR2 from the germline V gene are LGHNA and YSLEER. This CDR3 has 16 residues. The CDR3 here is CASSQEWAGDTGELSF. CDR3 coding DNA: TGCGCCAGCAGCCAAGAGTGGGCGGGAGACACCGGGGAGCTGTCTTTT.

On this clonotype: Compared with germline, one end of the junction differs, possibly owing to a read error. The rearrangement uses TRBV11-2 and TRBJ2-2; D is ambiguous. The CDR3 length is 15 residues. Germline lookup yields CDR1 SGHAT and CDR2 FQNNGV. DNA of the CDR3: TGTGCCAACAGCTCCCTGAGGAATGCGGCCGGGGAGCTGTTTTTT. Its protein product is CANSSLRNAAGELFF.